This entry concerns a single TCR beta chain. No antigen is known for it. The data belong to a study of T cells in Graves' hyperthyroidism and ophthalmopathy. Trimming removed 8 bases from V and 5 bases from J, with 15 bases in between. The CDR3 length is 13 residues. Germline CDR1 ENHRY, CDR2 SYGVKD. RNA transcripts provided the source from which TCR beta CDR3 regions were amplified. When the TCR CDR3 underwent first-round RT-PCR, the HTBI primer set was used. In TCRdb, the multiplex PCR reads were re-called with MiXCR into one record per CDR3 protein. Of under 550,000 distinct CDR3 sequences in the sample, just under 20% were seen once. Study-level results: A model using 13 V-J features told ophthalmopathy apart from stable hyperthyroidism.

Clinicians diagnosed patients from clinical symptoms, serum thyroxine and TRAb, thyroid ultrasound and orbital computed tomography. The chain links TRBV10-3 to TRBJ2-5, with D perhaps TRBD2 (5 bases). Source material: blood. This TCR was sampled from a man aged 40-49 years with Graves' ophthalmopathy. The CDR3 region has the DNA TGTGCCATCGGCCCGGCGGGTCGTGAGACCCAGTACTTC. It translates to CAIGPAGRETQYF.